Following are 30 T cell receptor beta chains from one sample sequenced in a study of metastatic and nonmetastatic thyroid tumors. TCRdb re-processed the PCR reads through MiXCR. The table records roughly 16,000 clones, about 20% of them present only once. All patients were treatment-naive before thyroid surgery. Sequencing was carried out using blood. Every receptor here comes from a female donor with papillary thyroid cancer or a benign thyroid nodule (not recorded which). Some clones in this sample may be carry-over from other donors' samples.

This clone has just a few counts. The genes are TRBV6-1 and TRBJ2-7; 8 nucleotides match TRBD2. Unmatched junction bases numbered 9, after V lost 4 bases and J lost 1 base. CDR3 length equals 16 residues. CDR1 is MNHNS, CDR2 SASEGT, per germline. The CDR3 loop reads CASSANPGGASYEQYF. In nucleotides, the CDR3 is TGTGCCAGCAGTGCGAACCCGGGGGGGGCTTCCTACGAGCAGTACTTC.

V and J are TRBV2 and TRBJ2-2; TRBD1 matches 8 bases. The CDR3 has 15 amino acids. Germline values: CDR1 SNHLY, CDR2 FYNNEI. V was clipped by 4 bases and J by 7 bases; unmatched bases: 8. As DNA, the CDR3 is TGTGCCAGCAGTGCTGAACAGGGGGTGGTCGGGGAGCTGTTTTTT. Translated, it gives CASSAEQGVVGELFF. Variable domain in full (rest from reference TRBV2 and TRBJ2-2): EPEVTQTPSHQVTQMGQEVILRCVPISNHLYFYWYRQILGQKVEFLVSFYNNEISEKSEIFDDQFSVERPDGSNFTLKIRSTKLEDSAMYFCASSAEQGVVGELFFGEGSRLTVL.

By sample fraction, this clone is medium-sized. The chain has TRBV7-9 and TRBJ2-7, with 7 bases matching TRBD2. The CDR3 is made up of 12 amino acids. Germline V gene sequence: CDR1 SEHNR, CDR2 FQNEAQ (reference sequence). With 11 bases clipped from V and 1 base from J, the junction kept 5 bases outside the gene matches. The CDR3 region has the DNA TGTGCCGGGGGGGAGTTTTCCTACGAGCAGTACTTC. It specifies CAGGEFSYEQYF.

This clone has at least ten counts. The J gene is TRBJ1-1, the V gene TRBV9; D possibly corresponds to TRBD1 (5 bases). Germline CDR1 reads SGDLS; CDR2 reads YYNGEE. V shed 4 bases and J shed 0 bases, with 13 bases lying between them. CDR3 length: 15 amino acids. The CDR3 DNA follows: TGTGCCAGCAGCCCCTCCGGGACCGTGAACACTGAAGCTTTCTTT. It encodes CASSPSGTVNTEAFF.

This chain joins TRBV6-1 and TRBJ1-1, with TRBD1 matching 7 bases. The CDR3 is 13 residues long. CDR1 is MNHNS, CDR2 SASEGT, per germline. Losses at the gene ends were 1 base for V and 8 bases for J; bases not matched to a gene: 4. The CDR3 sequence: CASSEDGTVEAFF. The CDR3 region has the DNA TGTGCCAGCAGTGAAGATGGGACAGTGGAAGCTTTCTTT.

This clone was picked up many times. The CDR3 here is CSASSTAGDEQYF. The CDR3, as DNA: TGCAGTGCTAGTTCAACGGCGGGAGACGAGCAGTACTTC. V is TRBV20-1 and J is TRBJ2-7; TRBD2 aligns across 7 bases. Unmatched junction bases numbered 7, after V lost 3 bases and J lost 5 bases. Per the germline V gene, CDR1 is DFQATT and CDR2 is SNEGSKA (reference sequence). This CDR3 has 13 amino acids.

Details on this clone: A junction end diverges from the germline sequence, so it may reflect a read error. J is TRBJ1-5 and V is TRBV12-3 or TRBV12-4; D is uncertain. The CDR3 has 14 amino acids. CDR3 sequence reads: CASSLVDINLPQHF. Here the CDR3 DNA reads TGTGCCAGCAGTTTAGTGGATATCAATCTGCCCCAGCATTTT.

This clone was seen ten or more times. The J gene is TRBJ1-4, the V gene TRBV20-1, with 7 bases lining up with TRBD1. Germline V gene data show CDR1 as DFQATT and CDR2 as SNEGSKA (reference sequence). This CDR3 is built from 16 residues. Trimming at V came to 3 bases and at J to 3 bases, leaving 10 bases not matched to a gene. CDR3 in DNA: TGCAGTGCTAGTTCAAGAGATACAGGGGCTAATGAAAAACTGTTTTTT. The encoded protein is CSASSRDTGANEKLFF.

This clone is categorized as medium-sized. The chain joins TRBV7-3 to TRBJ2-7; 11 nucleotides agree with TRBD1. The V gene end was trimmed by 3 bases and the J gene end by 3 bases; junction bases not matched to a gene: 4. The CDR3 runs to 15 residues. Germline-derived CDR1 and CDR2 are SGHTA and FQGTGA. The CDR3 DNA sequence: TGTGCCAGCAGCTTCACTGGGACAGGGGGCTACGAGCAGTACTTC. Its protein is CASSFTGTGGYEQYF.

V and J are TRBV7-9 and TRBJ2-5; D is undetermined. The CDR3 extends over 12 amino acids. The V gene lost 3 bases and the J gene lost 3 bases, with 5 bases spanning the gap. Germline values: CDR1 SEHNR, CDR2 FQNEAQ (reference sequence). CDR3 coding DNA: TGTGCCAGCAGCTTTGATGAAGAGACCCAGTACTTC. It specifies CASSFDEETQYF.

This clone was recorded at least ten times. The chain is built from TRBV9 and TRBJ2-1, with 14 bases lining up with TRBD2. Per germline, CDR1 SGDLS and CDR2 YYNGEE. V dropped 2 bases and J dropped 1; count of bases not matched to a gene: 11. There are 20 residues in the CDR3. The CDR3 bases are TGTGCCAGCAGCGTGGCTGGGACTAGCGGGAGCCAAGCGTCCTACAATGAGCAGTTCTTC. Translating gives CASSVAGTSGSQASYNEQFF.

By sample fraction, this clone is medium-sized. The chain employs TRBV7-2 and TRBJ2-7; the D gene is possibly TRBD2 (5 bases). V was pared by 1 base and J by 7 bases, with 14 bases between. This CDR3 has 14 residues. In germline, CDR1 is SGHTA, CDR2 FQGNSA. CDR3 amino acids: CASSLVVGATEQYF. DNA for the CDR3: TGTGCCAGCAGCTTAGTGGTGGGAGCGACAGAGCAGTACTTC. Drawing the rest from reference TRBV7-2 and TRBJ2-7, the complete variable domain is GAGVSQSPSNKVTEKGKDVELRCDPISGHTALYWYRQSLGQGLEFLIYFQGNSAPDKSGLPSDRFSAERTGGSVSTLTIQRTQQEDSAVYLCASSLVVGATEQYFGPGTRLTVT.

This clone appeared many times. V and J are TRBV5-6 and TRBJ1-2; the match to TRBD1 covers 12 bases. V was clipped by 4 bases and J by 8 bases; unmatched bases: 6. This CDR3 has 14 amino acids. The germline CDR1 and CDR2 sequences are SGHDT and YYEEEE. The CDR3 region has the DNA TGTGCCAGCAGCCCGGGACAGGGGGCGCAAGGCTACACCTTC. This translates into CASSPGQGAQGYTF.

This clone is medium-sized. V is TRBV20-1 and J is TRBJ2-1; D remains unclear. The V end was cut by 0 bases, the J end by 5 bases, with 8 bases between. Germline CDR1 DFQATT, CDR2 SNEGSKA (reference sequence). The CDR3 contains 13 residues. The CDR3 is CSARDGSHNEQFF. DNA of the CDR3: TGCAGTGCTAGAGATGGCAGCCACAATGAGCAGTTCTTC.

This clone was picked up many times. Other DNA sequences of this sample code for an identical CDR3. The chain links TRBV19 to TRBJ1-3; the D is unclear. Trimming cost V 2 bases and J 0 bases, with 14 bases left between them. CDR1 is LNHDA and CDR2 is SQIVND in the germline V gene (reference sequence). This CDR3 is 17 amino acids long. CDR3 loop: CASSIFSDAISGNTIYF. CDR3 nucleotide sequence: TGTGCCAGTAGTATATTCTCGGACGCCATCTCTGGAAACACCATATATTTT.

A remark on this clone: The sample holds other DNA sequences that translate to the same CDR3. The V and J genes are TRBV11-2 and TRBJ2-2, with D perhaps matching TRBD1 (6 bases). Trimming removed 1 base from V and 4 bases from J, with 22 bases in between. Germline V gene lookup returns CDR1 SGHAT and CDR2 FQNNGV. The CDR3 loop spans 19 amino acids. The CDR3 DNA reads TGTGCCAGCAGCTTAGGGATCGGTCGGACAGCCCTCTTCACCGGGGAGCTGTTTTTT. Amino acids: CASSLGIGRTALFTGELFF.

The chain couples TRBV20-1 to TRBJ2-3; 10 bases fit TRBD2. With 1 base clipped from V and 4 bases from J, the junction kept 8 bases outside the gene matches. Germline lookup yields CDR1 DFQATT and CDR2 SNEGSKA (reference sequence). This CDR3 has 16 residues. CDR3 sequence reads: CSARVLAGGWADTQYF. CDR3 coding DNA: TGCAGTGCTAGAGTATTAGCGGGAGGATGGGCAGATACGCAGTATTTT.

This clone was picked up many times. This rearrangement joins TRBV7-2 to TRBJ2-7; D is uncertain. V lost 5 bases, J lost 2 bases, and 16 bases lay in between. CDR1 and CDR2 from the germline V gene are SGHTA and FQGNSA. There are 15 residues in the CDR3. The CDR3 coding sequence is TGTGCCAGCAGCCCTAGTTACGGTATAACCTACGAGCAGTACTTC. Protein sequence: CASSPSYGITYEQYF.

This clone was picked up many times. No conserved phenylalanine or tryptophan ends this CDR3, so it is likely a read error. The DNA is left out, because the CDR3 cannot be placed on it with certainty; the CDR3 is given as TCRdb lists it. The rearrangement joins TRBV14 to TRBJ2-7; the tabulated D call, TRBD2, remains unverified against the DNA. CDR1 and CDR2 (germline): SGHDN, FVKESK. With termini counted, the CDR3 has 9 amino acids. The CDR3 sequence: CASSRGLAG.

This clone was recorded at least ten times. The chain carries TRBV10-2 and TRBJ1-3; 8 nucleotides line up with TRBD1. Trimming at V came to 10 bases and at J to 0 bases, leaving 8 bases not matched to a gene. Germline values: CDR1 WSHSY, CDR2 SAAADI. The CDR3 totals 15 residues. The CDR3 DNA reads as TGCGCCACCGTACCCGGGACAGGCTCTGGAAACACCATATATTTT. It is translated as CATVPGTGSGNTIYF.

This clone was observed many times. The CDR3 spells CASSFSGTITDTQYF. CDR3 bases: TGTGCCAGCAGCTTTTCCGGGACTATCACAGATACGCAGTATTTT. This chain uses TRBV7-2 with TRBJ2-3; 7 bases line up with TRBD2. Per germline, CDR1 SGHTA and CDR2 FQGNSA. The CDR3 sequence is 15 residues long. J lost 2 bases, V lost 3 bases, and 5 bases had no gene match.

This sequence joins TRBV18 and TRBJ2-3, with D uncertain. V lost 4 bases to trimming and J lost 3 bases, with 11 bases between them. CDR3 size: 14 residues. Per the germline V gene, CDR1 is KGHSH and CDR2 is LQKENI. The CDR3 region has the DNA TGTGCCAGCTCACGGGGTCAAGGAACAGATACGCAGTATTTT. Translating it yields CASSRGQGTDTQYF.

This clone has at least ten counts. V is TRBV7-3 and J is TRBJ2-5, with 13 bases that match TRBD2. CDR3 length equals 16 residues. Germline loops: CDR1 SGHTA, CDR2 FQGTGA. Germline trimming cut 2 bases from V and 4 bases from J; bases unmatched to any gene: 4. The CDR3 loop reads CASSLGLAGVRETQYF. CDR3 coding DNA: TGTGCCAGCAGCTTAGGACTAGCGGGAGTTAGAGAGACCCAGTACTTC.

This clone was picked up many times. The chain employs TRBV5-4 and TRBJ2-7; the D is unclear. The CDR3 has 14 residues. The germline V gene has CDR1 SGHNT and CDR2 YYREEE (reference sequence). Trimming removed 0 bases from V and 1 base from J, with 8 bases in between. CDR3 nucleotide sequence: TGTGCCAGCAGCTTGGACTCGTATTCCTACGAGCAGTACTTC. It yields the protein CASSLDSYSYEQYF.

This clone came up many times. The chain couples TRBV19 to TRBJ2-3, with 7 bases fitting TRBD2. The length of the CDR3 is 15 residues. Germline CDR1 is LNHDA and CDR2 is SQIVND (reference sequence). Germline trimming cut 3 bases from V and 0 bases from J; bases unmatched to any gene: 3. In DNA form, the CDR3 reads TGTGCCAGTAGTATTTGGGGAGGGAGCACAGATACGCAGTATTTT. Its protein is CASSIWGGSTDTQYF.

This clone showed up many times. The chain carries TRBV10-3 and TRBJ2-5; 9 bases line up with TRBD1. V shed 1 base, J shed 7 bases, and the junction held 19 bases outside the gene matches. CDR3 length equals 19 residues. Germline values: CDR1 ENHRY, CDR2 SYGVKD. The CDR3 reads CAISEWGSVGTGSVGTQYF. CDR3 coding DNA: TGTGCCATCAGTGAGTGGGGCTCCGTGGGGACAGGGTCAGTAGGGACCCAGTACTTC.

By sample share, this clone is medium-sized. This chain uses TRBV27 with TRBJ2-7; perhaps TRBD2 as D (6 bases). CDR1 is MNHEY and CDR2 is SMNVEV in the germline V gene (reference sequence). This CDR3 spans 16 amino acids. V lost 4 bases, J lost 1 base, and 17 bases lay in between. In DNA, the CDR3 is TGTGCCAGCAGTTCCCGTCGGGATAGCGGATCCTACGAGCAGTACTTC. Protein product: CASSSRRDSGSYEQYF.

The chain recombines TRBV7-9 with TRBJ2-3; tentative D call: TRBD1 (6 bases). CDR1 SEHNR and CDR2 FQNEAQ come from the germline V gene (reference sequence). This CDR3 comprises 14 residues. The ends were cut back, 3 bases at V and 6 bases at J, with 13 bases in the middle. The CDR3 region is CASSLLTRGDTQYF. For the CDR3, the DNA is TGTGCCAGCAGCTTGCTCACTAGGGGGGATACGCAGTATTTT.

This chain connects TRBV20-1 to TRBJ2-7, with 7 bases that match TRBD1. This CDR3 is 15 amino acids long. The germline CDR1 and CDR2 sequences are DFQATT and SNEGSKA (reference sequence). The ends lost 2 bases at V and 0 bases at J; junction bases unmatched: 7. CDR3 bases: TGCAGTGCTAGACCACCGACAGGGTACTCCTACGAGCAGTACTTC. Amino acid sequence: CSARPPTGYSYEQYF.

Turning to this clone: One end of the junction is discordant with germline, which a read error may explain. CDR3 region: CASSLGDNQPQHF. In DNA, the CDR3 is TGTGCAAGCAGCTTGGGGGATAATCAGCCCCAGCATTTT. The chain couples TRBV11-2 to TRBJ1-5; weak D call: TRBD1 (5 bases). CDR1 SGHAT and CDR2 FQNNGV come from the germline V gene. This CDR3 region has 13 residues.